The 26 T cell receptor beta chains below were found in one sample sequenced in a study of T cell responses to AZD1222 COVID-19 vaccine. The protocol was immunoSEQ multiplex PCR, while the TCRdb copy is restricted to in-frame clones and leaves out a portion. Among more than 250,000 clones listed, 90% to 95% were seen once. The sample in question was peripheral blood, obtained on day 0 of AZD1222 vaccination. The receptors were sampled from an adult in good health.

J is TRBJ2-2 and V is TRBV11-3; no definite D call. Germline assignment: CDR1 SGHNT and CDR2 YENEEA. Deletions cut 0 bases from V and 2 bases from J, with 4 bases between. The CDR3 covers 14 residues. The CDR3 sequence is CASSLDRNTGELFF. CDR3 bases: TGTGCCAGCAGCTTAGACCGAAACACCGGGGAGCTGTTTTTT.

This chain connects TRBV7-6 to TRBJ1-2, with a possible D match to TRBD1 (5 bases). This CDR3 region has 14 residues. CDR1 SGHVS and CDR2 FNYEAQ come from the germline V gene. V lost 1 base and J 4 bases, leaving 10 bases between the germline ends. The CDR3 DNA follows: TGTGCCAGCAGCTTAGAACCAGGGACCTATGGCTACACCTTC. It encodes CASSLEPGTYGYTF.

CDR3 sequence (DNA): TGTGCCAGCAGCTTAGGCAGGGGATGGGGCTACACCTTC. Amino acid sequence: CASSLGRGWGYTF. The rearrangement joins TRBV7-9 to TRBJ1-2, with a tentative D call TRBD1 (6 bases). The CDR3 length is 13 residues. The ends were cut back, 1 base at V and 8 bases at J, with 11 bases in the middle. Germline V gives CDR1 SEHNR, CDR2 FQNEAQ (reference sequence).

This clone was seen a single time. The CDR3 DNA is TGTGCCAGCAGGGGGACTAGCGGAACCTACGAGCAGTACTTC. This sequence encodes CASRGTSGTYEQYF. V gene TRBV2 combines with J gene TRBJ2-7; 11 bases agree with TRBD2. This CDR3 has 14 amino acids. After removal of 6 bases from V and 2 bases from J, the junction contained 3 bases not matched to a gene. The germline CDR1 and CDR2 sequences are SNHLY and FYNNEI. Complete variable domain (other parts from reference TRBV2 and TRBJ2-7): EPEVTQTPSHQVTQMGQEVILRCVPISNHLYFYWYRQILGQKVEFLVSFYNNEISEKSEIFDDQFSVERPDGSNFTLKIRSTKLEDSAMYFCASRGTSGTYEQYFGPGTRLTVT.

The J gene is TRBJ2-7, the V gene TRBV28; D not resolved. Trimming took 3 bases from V and 2 from J, leaving 11 bases between them. This CDR3 contains 14 residues. Germline V gives CDR1 MDHEN, CDR2 SYDVKM. This CDR3 reads CASSFDHGAYEQYF. The CDR3 nucleotides are TGTGCCAGCAGTTTTGATCATGGGGCCTACGAGCAGTACTTC.

V is TRBV6-1 and J is TRBJ2-7; D might be TRBD1 or TRBD2, each matching 6 bases. This CDR3 spans 16 amino acids. The V and J ends lost 0 bases and 0 bases respectively, with 12 bases between them. CDR1 is MNHNS and CDR2 is SASEGT in the germline V gene. CDR3 nucleotides: TGTGCCAGCAGTGAAGCAGCCGGGGGCGGCTCCTACGAGCAGTACTTC. Its protein is CASSEAAGGGSYEQYF.

This clone was seen a single time. The V and J genes are TRBV7-9 and TRBJ1-5; D is undetermined. The length of the CDR3 is 14 residues. V lost 2 bases and J 7 bases, leaving 12 bases between the germline ends. Per germline, CDR1 SEHNR and CDR2 FQNEAQ (reference sequence). This CDR3 reads CASSLIEGGQPQHF. The CDR3 coding sequence is TGTGCCAGCAGCTTAATTGAGGGAGGACAGCCCCAGCATTTT.

The V gene is TRBV11-3, the J gene TRBJ2-5, with D perhaps matching TRBD1 or TRBD2 (5 bases each). The CDR3 consists of 13 residues. V dropped 3 bases and J dropped 5 bases, with 10 bases sitting between them. Germline CDR1 reads SGHNT; CDR2 reads YENEEA. The CDR3 region has the DNA TGTGCCAGCAGCTTGAACGGGGCGGAGACCCAGTACTTC. Residues: CASSLNGAETQYF.

This clone was picked up one time. The chain carries TRBV5-5 and TRBJ2-7; either TRBD1 or TRBD2 may fit D (6 bases each). Germline V gene sequence: CDR1 SGHKS, CDR2 YYEKEE (reference sequence). The V gene lost 3 bases and the J gene lost 0 bases, with 13 bases spanning the gap. This CDR3 region has 15 residues. The CDR3 loop reads CASSSGGGRSYEQYF. CDR3 sequence (DNA): TGTGCCAGCAGCTCTGGTGGGGGGCGCTCCTACGAGCAGTACTTC.

The V call is TRBV7-6, the J call TRBJ2-2; 8 bases are shared with TRBD2. With V trimmed by 5 bases and J by 4 bases, 9 bases remained unmatched. Germline V gene sequence: CDR1 SGHVS, CDR2 FNYEAQ. The CDR3 contains 16 residues. The DNA for the CDR3 is TGTGCCAGCAGCCCACGAACTAGCGGATCCACCGGGGAGCTGTTTTTT. This translates into CASSPRTSGSTGELFF.

The V and J genes are TRBV11-2 and TRBJ2-7, with D maybe TRBD1 (6 bases). The CDR3 length is 16 residues. Germline CDR1 reads SGHAT; CDR2 reads FQNNGV. Trimming left V 5 bases short and J 5 bases short, with 22 bases between. For the CDR3, the DNA is TGTGCCAGCAGCCCCCTCGGGCAGGGGTTTCGGCACGAGCAGTACTTC. This codes for CASSPLGQGFRHEQYF.

V and J are TRBV4-3 and TRBJ2-3; D unclear. V lost 4 bases to trimming and J lost 3 bases, with 8 bases between them. This CDR3 region has 13 residues. CDR1 LGHNA and CDR2 YSLEER come from the germline V gene. The CDR3 sequence: CASSPDTTDTQYF. In DNA form, the CDR3 reads TGCGCCAGCAGCCCTGATACGACAGATACGCAGTATTTT.

The V gene is TRBV13, the J gene TRBJ2-2; a weak D match, TRBD1 (6 bases). This CDR3 has 15 residues. V was trimmed by 5 bases and J by 1 base, leaving 11 bases between them. CDR1 is PRHDT, CDR2 FYEKMQ, per germline (reference sequence). CDR3 residues: CASSQDRENTGELFF. The CDR3 DNA sequence: TGTGCCAGCAGCCAGGACAGAGAGAACACCGGGGAGCTGTTTTTT.

V and J are TRBV19 and TRBJ1-6, with TRBD1 matching 9 bases. The CDR3 spans 15 residues. The germline V gene encodes CDR1 LNHDA and CDR2 SQIVND (reference sequence). The V segment lost 3 bases and the J segment 9 bases; nucleotides outside the gene matches: 6. The CDR3 spells CASSIGTGFRSPLHF. In DNA, the CDR3 is TGTGCCAGTAGTATCGGGACAGGGTTCCGTTCACCCCTCCACTTT. Variable domain in full (rest from reference TRBV19 and TRBJ1-6): DGGITQSPKYLFRKEGQNVTLSCEQNLNHDAMYWYRQDPGQGLRLIYYSQIVNDFQKGDIAEGYSVSREKKESFPLTVTSAQKNPTAFYLCASSIGTGFRSPLHFGNGTRLTVT.

The rearrangement links TRBV7-2 to TRBJ2-1; the D gene is possibly TRBD2 (5 bases). The length of the CDR3 is 14 residues. Between the trimmed V and J ends, which lost 2 bases and 6 bases, there was a span of 11 bases. Looked up from germline, CDR1 is SGHTA and CDR2 is FQGNSA. The DNA for the CDR3 is TGTGCCAGCAGCTTATCGGGGTCCAGCAATGAGCAGTTCTTC. Translation: CASSLSGSSNEQFF.

This sequence joins TRBV3-1 (or the pseudogene TRBV3-2) and TRBJ1-6; D uncertain. Trimming removed 1 base at V and 5 bases at J, with 9 bases between. Germline CDR1 and CDR2: LGHDT and YNNKEL (reference sequence). This CDR3 has 15 residues. CDR3 region: CASSQAKLHNSPLHF. DNA of the CDR3: TGTGCCAGCAGCCAAGCGAAGCTTCATAATTCACCCCTCCACTTT.

This clone has just one count. J is TRBJ1-1 and V is TRBV11-2; TRBD1 matches at 8 bases. This CDR3 spans 14 amino acids. In germline, CDR1 is SGHAT, CDR2 FQNNGV. The J segment lost 6 bases and the V segment lost 5 bases, leaving 8 bases of the junction unmatched. DNA of the CDR3: TGTGCCAGCAGCATTGACAGGGGTGGGGCTGAAGCTTTCTTT. Its translation: CASSIDRGGAEAFF.

This chain links TRBV21-1 with TRBJ2-7; the table's D call, TRBD2, has no DNA check behind it. TRBV21-1 is designated a pseudogene. The CDR3 has 14 residues. CDR3 residues: CASSKGGYSYEQYF. The CDR3 nucleotides read TGTGCCAGCAGCAAAGGAGGATACTCCTACGAGCAGTACTTC.

A note on this clone: Additional DNA sequences in this sample encode the identical CDR3. This rearrangement joins TRBV18 to TRBJ2-7; possibly TRBD2 for D (5 bases). With 3 bases removed from V and 1 base from J, the gap between germline ends came to 10 bases. Looked up from germline, CDR1 is KGHSH and CDR2 is LQKENI. The CDR3 runs 14 residues. The chain's CDR3 is CASSPPSSSYEQYF. For the CDR3, the DNA is TGTGCCAGCTCACCTCCTAGCTCATCCTACGAGCAGTACTTC.

The CDR3 spells CATSDGTGSGYGYTF. CDR3 nucleotide sequence: TGTGCCACCAGTGATGGAACAGGGTCGGGCTATGGCTACACCTTC. The V call is TRBV24-1, the J call TRBJ1-2; weak D call: TRBD1 (6 bases). Germline V gene lookup returns CDR1 KGHDR and CDR2 SFDVKD. The CDR3 spans 15 residues. V gave up 3 bases and J gave up 4 bases, with 14 bases separating them.

The V gene is TRBV5-1, the J gene TRBJ2-2, with 10 bases aligning to TRBD1. The CDR3 has 14 amino acids. Per the germline V gene, CDR1 is SGHRS and CDR2 is YFSETQ. The V and J ends lost 6 bases and 3 bases, in that order; junction bases with no gene match: 2. The CDR3 sequence is CASTTGGDTGELFF. DNA for the CDR3: TGCGCCAGCACGACAGGGGGCGACACCGGGGAGCTGTTTTTT.

The chain uses TRBV25-1 and TRBJ1-1; D is perhaps TRBD1 (6 bases). The CDR3 is made up of 14 amino acids. Per germline, CDR1 MGHDK and CDR2 SYGVNS. The V and J ends lost 3 bases and 0 bases respectively, with 8 bases between them. This chain's CDR3 is CASSETGMNTEAFF. The CDR3 coding sequence is TGTGCCAGCAGTGAGACAGGAATGAACACTGAAGCTTTCTTT.

The rearrangement uses TRBV11-1 and TRBJ2-1; 8 bases are a match to TRBD2. The CDR3 consists of 15 residues. CDR1 SGHAT and CDR2 FQDESV come from the germline V gene (reference sequence). V shed 4 bases, J shed 2 bases, and the junction held 4 bases outside the gene matches. CDR3 nucleotides: TGTGCCAGCAGCTCAAAGCGGGGGCCCTACAATGAGCAGTTCTTC. Protein: CASSSKRGPYNEQFF.

This clone has a handful of counts. The rearrangement uses TRBV2 and TRBJ1-6; D gene ambiguous. CDR1 and CDR2 from the germline V gene are SNHLY and FYNNEI. This CDR3 is 14 amino acids long. Trimming cost V 8 bases and J 9 bases, with 17 bases left between them. The CDR3 coding sequence is TGTGCCAGCGAAGTTACAGTATCGTCTTCACCCCTCCACTTT. Its protein is CASEVTVSSSPLHF.

V and J are TRBV18 and TRBJ1-1; TRBD1 agrees at 8 bases. CDR3 size: 15 residues. With 1 base clipped from V and 4 bases from J, the junction kept 5 bases outside the gene matches. The germline gives CDR1 KGHSH, CDR2 LQKENI. CDR3 protein: CASSPLGQGSTEAFF. The DNA for the CDR3 is TGTGCCAGCTCACCACTCGGACAGGGAAGCACTGAAGCTTTCTTT.

This chain joins TRBV4-1 and TRBJ2-7, with D hard to call. Trimming took off 2 bases at V and 0 bases at J, with 8 bases between the two ends. CDR1 is MGHRA, CDR2 YSYEKL, per germline. The CDR3 totals 14 residues. In nucleotides, the CDR3 is TGCGCCAGCAGCCAACAGGTACACTCCTACGAGCAGTACTTC. Protein product: CASSQQVHSYEQYF.